A single T cell receptor (beta chain) is shown here with its context. No antigen is known for it. This sample was taken from a study of cytomegalovirus exposure and HLA in healthy donors. Overall study findings and caveats: There were a few CMV-associated chains whose specificity for CMV antigens was confirmed in vitro.

Using immunoSEQ multiplex PCR, the repertoire was profiled, and TCRdb retains in-frame clones only, with some absent. The repertoire holds roughly 130,000 clones, with around nine tenths as singletons. The CDR3 spans 17 residues. Trimming took off 4 bases at V and 8 bases at J, with 25 bases between the two ends. Germline values: CDR1 SGHRS, CDR2 YFSETQ. This clonotype was sampled from a man in his thirties or forties in good health and CMV-seronegative. The sample taken for sequencing was PBMCs. This chain uses TRBV5-1 with TRBJ2-1; D is perhaps TRBD2 (6 bases). The CDR3 reads CASSISRLGTYNDEQFF. CDR3 in DNA: TGCGCCAGCAGCATTAGCCGACTAGGGACCTACAATGATGAGCAGTTCTTC.